The rows below give T cell receptor beta chains drawn from one sample of a study of molecular identifiers for immune sequencing clone quantification. MiXCR, applied by TCRdb to the PCR reads, yields one record per CDR3 protein. The table records fewer than 350,000 distinct CDR3 sequences, 20% to 25% of them present only once. Specimen: naive CD8+ T cells from blood, with Jurkat cell RNA spiked in. The receptors were gathered from a human donor in good health. Some libraries in this study had Jurkat cell RNA spiked in. CDR3s include the opening cysteine and the closing phenylalanine or tryptophan. Each record gives: CDR3 DNA, CDR3 protein, V gene, J gene, D gene, clone size. A D gene is named only where the DNA matches it firmly. Clone size appears in some rows only: once, few, many, or a class for an expanded clone.

CDR3 DNA: TGTGCCACCAGTGACCCCCCACGACCCCAAGAGACCCAGTACTTC
CDR3 protein: CATSDPPRPQETQYF
V gene: TRBV24-1
J gene: TRBJ2-5
D gene: -
clone size: -

CDR3 DNA: TGCGCCAGCAGCCAACTCACGGGGTACGAGCAGTACTTC
CDR3 protein: CASSQLTGYEQYF
V gene: TRBV4-3
J gene: TRBJ2-7
D gene: -
clone size: -

CDR3 DNA: TGTGCCAGCAGTCCTTGGGGAGGGACCACCGGGGACACCATATATTTT
CDR3 protein: CASSPWGGTTGDTIYF
V gene: TRBV28
J gene: TRBJ1-3
D gene: -
clone size: many

CDR3 DNA: TGTGCCAGCAGCGGACTAGCGGGGGGGACCGGGGAGCTGTTTTTT
CDR3 protein: CASSGLAGGTGELFF
V gene: TRBV6-2/TRBV6-3
J gene: TRBJ2-2
D gene: TRBD2
clone size: -

CDR3 DNA: TGTGCCAGCAGTTACGGACAGATCAATCAGCCCCAGCATTTT
CDR3 protein: CASSYGQINQPQHF
V gene: TRBV6-2/TRBV6-3
J gene: TRBJ1-5
D gene: -
clone size: few

CDR3 DNA: TGCGCCAGCAGCCAAGATACCGGCGCTGGAAACACCATATATTTT
CDR3 protein: CASSQDTGAGNTIYF
V gene: TRBV4-1
J gene: TRBJ1-3
D gene: -
clone size: few

CDR3 DNA: TGTGCCAGCAGTTTCGCACTAGCGGGGGGTACAGATACGCAGTATTTT
CDR3 protein: CASSFALAGGTDTQYF
V gene: TRBV28
J gene: TRBJ2-3
D gene: TRBD2
clone size: once

CDR3 DNA: TGTGCCAGTAGTATAGCCACCAGGACGGTTCAGCCCCAGCATTTT
CDR3 protein: CASSIATRTVQPQHF
V gene: TRBV19
J gene: TRBJ1-5
D gene: -
clone size: many

CDR3 DNA: TGCGCCAGCAGCCAAGGGGGAAGAGAAGCATACAATGAGCAGTTCTTC
CDR3 protein: CASSQGGREAYNEQFF
V gene: TRBV4-3
J gene: TRBJ2-1
D gene: -
clone size: many

CDR3 DNA: TGTGCCAGCAGTTACTCGATTCCCGTTGGGGAAACAGAAGCTTTCTTT
CDR3 protein: CASSYSIPVGETEAFF
V gene: TRBV6-2/TRBV6-3
J gene: TRBJ1-1
D gene: -
clone size: -

CDR3 DNA: TGTGCCAGCAGTCTACAACCATGGGTGACCCAGTACTTC
CDR3 protein: CASSLQPWVTQYF
V gene: TRBV27
J gene: TRBJ2-5
D gene: -
clone size: -

CDR3 DNA: TGTGCCACAACTAGCTCATCCTACAATGAGCAGTTCTTC
CDR3 protein: CATTSSSYNEQFF
V gene: TRBV19
J gene: TRBJ2-1
D gene: -
clone size: -

CDR3 DNA: TGTGCCAGCAGCTTAGATGGGACAGGGCTACGAGAGACCCAGTACTTC
CDR3 protein: CASSLDGTGLRETQYF
V gene: TRBV7-2
J gene: TRBJ2-5
D gene: TRBD1
clone size: many

CDR3 DNA: TGTGCCAGCAGTTACGGTCTAACCAATGAGCTGTTCTTC
CDR3 protein: CASSYGLTNELFF
V gene: TRBV6-5
J gene: TRBJ2-1
D gene: -
clone size: -

CDR3 DNA: TGTGCCAGCAGTTTTTACAGCGCGAGCTCTGGAAACACCATATATTTT
CDR3 protein: CASSFYSASSGNTIYF
V gene: TRBV12-3/TRBV12-4
J gene: TRBJ1-3
D gene: -
clone size: -

CDR3 DNA: TGCGCCAGCAGCCAAGATAATAGCGGGTACTCTGGGGCCAACGTCCTGACTTTC
CDR3 protein: CASSQDNSGYSGANVLTF
V gene: TRBV4-3
J gene: TRBJ2-6
D gene: TRBD2
clone size: -